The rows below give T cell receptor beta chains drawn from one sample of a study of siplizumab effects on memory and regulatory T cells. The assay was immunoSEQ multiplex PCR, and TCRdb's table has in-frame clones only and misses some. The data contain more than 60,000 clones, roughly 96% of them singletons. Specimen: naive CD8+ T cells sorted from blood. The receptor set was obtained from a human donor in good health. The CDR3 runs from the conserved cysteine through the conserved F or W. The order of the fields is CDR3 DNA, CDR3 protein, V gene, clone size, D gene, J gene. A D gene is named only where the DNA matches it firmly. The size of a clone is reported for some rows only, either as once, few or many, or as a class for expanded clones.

cdr3_nt: TGCGCCAGCAGTGAGTTGCTAGCGGGGGGGCCCACAGATACGCAGTATTTT
cdr3_aa: CASSELLAGGPTDTQYF
v_call: TRBV10-2
clone_size: .
d_call: TRBD2
j_call: TRBJ2-3

cdr3_nt: TGTGCCAGTAGCGACGGGGGACCCCAGGATACGCAGTATTTT
cdr3_aa: CASSDGGPQDTQYF
v_call: TRBV19
clone_size: .
d_call: .
j_call: TRBJ2-3

cdr3_nt: TGTGCCAGCAGTAGGGAGACGAACAATCAGCCCCAGCATTTT
cdr3_aa: CASSRETNNQPQHF
v_call: TRBV4-2
clone_size: .
d_call: .
j_call: TRBJ1-5

cdr3_nt: TGTGCCAGCAGCATACAGGGGATTGCGAACTATGGCTACACCTTC
cdr3_aa: CASSIQGIANYGYTF
v_call: TRBV11-2
clone_size: once
d_call: TRBD1
j_call: TRBJ1-2

cdr3_nt: TGTGCCAGCAGCTTAGGGACAGGGGATCCCTACACCGGGGAGCTGTTTTTT
cdr3_aa: CASSLGTGDPYTGELFF
v_call: TRBV11-2
clone_size: .
d_call: TRBD1
j_call: TRBJ2-2

cdr3_nt: TGTGCCAGCAGCTTACAGGGGTGGGAAAAACTGTTTTTT
cdr3_aa: CASSLQGWEKLFF
v_call: TRBV7-6
clone_size: .
d_call: .
j_call: TRBJ1-4

cdr3_nt: TGCGCCAGCATAGGACAGAACTCCTACGAGCAGTACTTC
cdr3_aa: CASIGQNSYEQYF
v_call: TRBV5-1
clone_size: once
d_call: .
j_call: TRBJ2-7

cdr3_nt: TGCGCCAGCAGCCAACCACTAGCGGGGGGGGGTAATGAGCAGTTCTTC
cdr3_aa: CASSQPLAGGGNEQFF
v_call: TRBV4-1
clone_size: .
d_call: TRBD2
j_call: TRBJ2-1

cdr3_nt: TGTGCCTGGACCCAAGACAGGGTGGCCTACAATGAGCAGTTCTTC
cdr3_aa: CAWTQDRVAYNEQFF
v_call: TRBV30
clone_size: .
d_call: TRBD1
j_call: TRBJ2-1

cdr3_nt: TGCGCCAGCAGCTTGGCGCCCGCCGATCAAATTGCTGAAGCTTTCTTT
cdr3_aa: CASSLAPADQIAEAFF
v_call: TRBV5-1
clone_size: .
d_call: .
j_call: TRBJ1-1

cdr3_nt: TGTGCCAGTAGTATAGGGACAGACTATGGCTACACCTTC
cdr3_aa: CASSIGTDYGYTF
v_call: TRBV19
clone_size: .
d_call: .
j_call: TRBJ1-2

cdr3_nt: TGTGCCAGCAGTTTTTACTACAATGAGCAGTTCTTC
cdr3_aa: CASSFYYNEQFF
v_call: TRBV28
clone_size: .
d_call: .
j_call: TRBJ2-1

cdr3_nt: TGTGCCAGCAACAACCCTGTCGGCGGGGGGAACACCGGGGAGCTGTTTTTT
cdr3_aa: CASNNPVGGGNTGELFF
v_call: TRBV7-6
clone_size: .
d_call: TRBD2
j_call: TRBJ2-2

cdr3_nt: TGTGCCAGCAGTTTAGCGGGAGCCTACAATGAGCAGTTCTTC
cdr3_aa: CASSLAGAYNEQFF
v_call: TRBV27
clone_size: .
d_call: TRBD2
j_call: TRBJ2-1

cdr3_nt: TGTGCCAGCAGCTTAGGGACGGTGGTTCTGAGAGGCTACACCTTC
cdr3_aa: CASSLGTVVLRGYTF
v_call: TRBV7-9
clone_size: .
d_call: .
j_call: TRBJ1-2

cdr3_nt: TGTGCCTGGACTAGCGTCGTTTCAGAGACCCAGTACTTC
cdr3_aa: CAWTSVVSETQYF
v_call: TRBV30
clone_size: .
d_call: .
j_call: TRBJ2-5

cdr3_nt: TGTGCCAGCAGCTTAACGCCACTGGCCGAGCAGTACTTC
cdr3_aa: CASSLTPLAEQYF
v_call: TRBV7-3
clone_size: .
d_call: .
j_call: TRBJ2-7

cdr3_nt: TGTGCCACCAGCAGGCAGGACCCTGGAAACACCATATATTTT
cdr3_aa: CATSRQDPGNTIYF
v_call: TRBV15
clone_size: .
d_call: .
j_call: TRBJ1-3

cdr3_nt: TGCGCCAGCAGCCAAGGGACAGGGGGCGTCTATGGCTACACCTTC
cdr3_aa: CASSQGTGGVYGYTF
v_call: TRBV4-3
clone_size: .
d_call: TRBD1
j_call: TRBJ1-2

cdr3_nt: TGTGCCAGCAGCTCACTAGCGGGGGGGCCTTCTTACAATGAGCAGTTCTTC
cdr3_aa: CASSSLAGGPSYNEQFF
v_call: TRBV13
clone_size: once
d_call: TRBD2
j_call: TRBJ2-1

cdr3_nt: TGTGCCAGCACCGGGACAGGGGGCCAAGAGACCCAGTACTTC
cdr3_aa: CASTGTGGQETQYF
v_call: TRBV5-4
clone_size: .
d_call: TRBD1
j_call: TRBJ2-5

cdr3_nt: TGTGCCAGCAGCTTAGATAGTAACCCTACCTACGAGCAGTACTTC
cdr3_aa: CASSLDSNPTYEQYF
v_call: TRBV11-2
clone_size: .
d_call: .
j_call: TRBJ2-7

cdr3_nt: TGTGCCAGCAGCTCCCCAGGGGAGCAGTACTTC
cdr3_aa: CASSSPGEQYF
v_call: TRBV5-6
clone_size: .
d_call: .
j_call: TRBJ2-7

cdr3_nt: TGTGCCAGCAGCGTTGGACCGAACACTGAAGCTTTCTTT
cdr3_aa: CASSVGPNTEAFF
v_call: TRBV7-9
clone_size: .
d_call: .
j_call: TRBJ1-1

cdr3_nt: TGTGCCAGCAGCTCCACAGGGTCGCATGGCTACACCTTC
cdr3_aa: CASSSTGSHGYTF
v_call: TRBV7-9
clone_size: .
d_call: .
j_call: TRBJ1-2